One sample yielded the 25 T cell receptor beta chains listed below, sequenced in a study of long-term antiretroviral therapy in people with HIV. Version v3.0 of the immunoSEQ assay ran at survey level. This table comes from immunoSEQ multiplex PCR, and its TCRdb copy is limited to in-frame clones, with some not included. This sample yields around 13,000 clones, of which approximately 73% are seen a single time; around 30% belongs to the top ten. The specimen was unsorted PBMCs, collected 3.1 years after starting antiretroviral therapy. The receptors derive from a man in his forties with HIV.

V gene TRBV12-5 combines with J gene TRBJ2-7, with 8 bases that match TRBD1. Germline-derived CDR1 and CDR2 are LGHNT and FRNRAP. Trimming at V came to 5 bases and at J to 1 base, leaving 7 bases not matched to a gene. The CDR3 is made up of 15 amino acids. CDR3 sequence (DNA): TGTGCTAGTGGTCTAGGACAGGGAGTTTCCTACGAGCAGTACTTC. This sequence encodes CASGLGQGVSYEQYF.

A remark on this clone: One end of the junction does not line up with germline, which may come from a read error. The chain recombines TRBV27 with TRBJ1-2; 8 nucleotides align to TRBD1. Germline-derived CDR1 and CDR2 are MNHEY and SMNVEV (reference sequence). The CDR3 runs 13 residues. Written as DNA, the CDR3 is TGTGCCAGCAGTTCAGGACAGGGAGGAACGCTTGCCTTC. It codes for CASSSGQGGTLAF.

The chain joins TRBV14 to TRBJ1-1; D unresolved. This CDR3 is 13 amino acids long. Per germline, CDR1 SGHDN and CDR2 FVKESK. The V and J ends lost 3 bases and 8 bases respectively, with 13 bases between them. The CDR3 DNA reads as TGTGCCAGCAGCCACCAGAACATCCCCGAAGCTTTCTTT. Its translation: CASSHQNIPEAFF.

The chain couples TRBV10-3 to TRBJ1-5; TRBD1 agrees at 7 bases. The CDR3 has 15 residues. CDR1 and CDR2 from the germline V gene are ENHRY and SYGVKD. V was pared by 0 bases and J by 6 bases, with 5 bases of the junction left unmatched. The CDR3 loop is CAISESMTGLQPQHF. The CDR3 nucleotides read TGTGCCATCAGTGAGTCTATGACAGGGCTTCAGCCCCAGCATTTT.

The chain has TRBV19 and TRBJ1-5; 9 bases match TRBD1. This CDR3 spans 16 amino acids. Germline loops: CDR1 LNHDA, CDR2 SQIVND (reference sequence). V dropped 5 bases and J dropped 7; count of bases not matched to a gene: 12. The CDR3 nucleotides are TGTGCCAGTAGTTTCCGGGACAGGGCGTCAGGGCAGCCCCAGCATTTT. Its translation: CASSFRDRASGQPQHF.

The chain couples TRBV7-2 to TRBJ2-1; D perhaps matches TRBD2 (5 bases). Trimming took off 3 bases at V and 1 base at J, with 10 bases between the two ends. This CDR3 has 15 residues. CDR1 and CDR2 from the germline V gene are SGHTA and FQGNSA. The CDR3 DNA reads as TGTGCCAGCAGCTTTTCAGGAGGTTCCTACAATGAGCAGTTCTTC. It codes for CASSFSGGSYNEQFF.

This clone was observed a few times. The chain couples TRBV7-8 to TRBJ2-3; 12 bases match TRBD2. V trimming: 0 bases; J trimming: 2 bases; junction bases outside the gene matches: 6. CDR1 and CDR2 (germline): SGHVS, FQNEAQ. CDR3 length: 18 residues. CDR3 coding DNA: TGTGCCAGCAGCTTAGCAGGAGGGACTAGCGGGTTCACAGATACGCAGTATTTT. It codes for CASSLAGGTSGFTDTQYF.

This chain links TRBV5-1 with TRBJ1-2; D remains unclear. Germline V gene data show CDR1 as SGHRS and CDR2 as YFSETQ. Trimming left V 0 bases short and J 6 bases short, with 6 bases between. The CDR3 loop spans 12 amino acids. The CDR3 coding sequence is TGCGCCAGCAGCTTGGGATGGAATGGCTACACCTTC. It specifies CASSLGWNGYTF.

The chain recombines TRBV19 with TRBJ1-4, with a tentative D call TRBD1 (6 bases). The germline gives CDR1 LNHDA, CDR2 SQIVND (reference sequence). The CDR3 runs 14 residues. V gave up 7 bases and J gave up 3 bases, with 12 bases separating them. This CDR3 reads CASTVDSSNEKLFF. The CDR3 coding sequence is TGTGCCAGTACCGTGGACAGCTCTAATGAAAAACTGTTTTTT. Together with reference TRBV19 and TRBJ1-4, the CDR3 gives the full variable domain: DGGITQSPKYLFRKEGQNVTLSCEQNLNHDAMYWYRQDPGQGLRLIYYSQIVNDFQKGDIAEGYSVSREKKESFPLTVTSAQKNPTAFYLCASTVDSSNEKLFFGSGTQLSVL.

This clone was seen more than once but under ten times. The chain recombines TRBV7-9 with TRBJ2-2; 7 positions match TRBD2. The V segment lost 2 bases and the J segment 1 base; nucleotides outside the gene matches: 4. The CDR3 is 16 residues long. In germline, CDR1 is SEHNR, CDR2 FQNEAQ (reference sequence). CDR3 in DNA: TGTGCCAGCAGCTTATGGCTAGCGGAGAACACCGGGGAGCTGTTTTTT. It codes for CASSLWLAENTGELFF.

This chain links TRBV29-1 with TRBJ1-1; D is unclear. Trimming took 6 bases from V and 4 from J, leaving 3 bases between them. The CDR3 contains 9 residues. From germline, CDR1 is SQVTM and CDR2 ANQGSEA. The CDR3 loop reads CSVGTEAFF. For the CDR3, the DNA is TGCAGCGTCGGCACTGAAGCTTTCTTT.

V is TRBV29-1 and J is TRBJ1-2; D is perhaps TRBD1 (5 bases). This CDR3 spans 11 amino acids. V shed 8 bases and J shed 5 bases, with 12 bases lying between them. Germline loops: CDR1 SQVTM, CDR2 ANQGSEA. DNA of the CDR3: TGCAGCAGCGGGACGGTTTATGGCTACACCTTC. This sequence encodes CSSGTVYGYTF.

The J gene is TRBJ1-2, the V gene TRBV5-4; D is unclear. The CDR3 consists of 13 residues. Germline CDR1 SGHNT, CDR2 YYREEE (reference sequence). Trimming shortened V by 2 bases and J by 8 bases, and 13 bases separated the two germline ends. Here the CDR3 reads CASSLKGPLGYTF. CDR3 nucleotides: TGTGCCAGCAGCTTAAAGGGTCCCCTCGGCTACACCTTC.

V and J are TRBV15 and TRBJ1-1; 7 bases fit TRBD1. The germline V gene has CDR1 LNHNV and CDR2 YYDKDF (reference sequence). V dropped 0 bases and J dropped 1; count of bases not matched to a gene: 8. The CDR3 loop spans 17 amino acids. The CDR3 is CATSRDRQGGENTEAFF. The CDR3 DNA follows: TGTGCCACCAGCAGAGACCGACAGGGAGGGGAGAACACTGAAGCTTTCTTT.

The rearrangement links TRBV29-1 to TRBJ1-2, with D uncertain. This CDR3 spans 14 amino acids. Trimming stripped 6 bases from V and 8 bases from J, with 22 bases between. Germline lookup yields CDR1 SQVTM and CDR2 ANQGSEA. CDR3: CSVPFFTEAYGYTF. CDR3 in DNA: TGCAGCGTACCCTTTTTTACAGAGGCTTACGGCTACACCTTC.

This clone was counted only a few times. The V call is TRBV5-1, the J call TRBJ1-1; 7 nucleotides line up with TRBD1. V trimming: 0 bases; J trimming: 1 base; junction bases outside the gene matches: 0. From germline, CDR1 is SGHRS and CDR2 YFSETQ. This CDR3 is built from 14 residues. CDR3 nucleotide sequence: TGCGCCAGCAGCTTGGGGACAGGGAACACTGAAGCTTTCTTT. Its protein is CASSLGTGNTEAFF.

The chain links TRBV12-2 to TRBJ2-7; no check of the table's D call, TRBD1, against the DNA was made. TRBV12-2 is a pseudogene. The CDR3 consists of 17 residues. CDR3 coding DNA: TGTGCAAGTCGCTTAGCGGGACAGGTTCTGGAGTTCTACGAGCAGTACTTC. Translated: CASRLAGQVLEFYEQYF.

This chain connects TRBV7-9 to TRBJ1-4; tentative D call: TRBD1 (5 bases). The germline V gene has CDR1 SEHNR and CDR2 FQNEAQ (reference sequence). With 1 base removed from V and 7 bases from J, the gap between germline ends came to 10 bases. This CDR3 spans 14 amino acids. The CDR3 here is CASSLGGDSEKLFF. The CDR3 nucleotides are TGTGCCAGCAGCTTAGGAGGCGACAGTGAAAAACTGTTTTTT. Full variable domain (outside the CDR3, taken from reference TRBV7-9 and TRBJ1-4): DTGVSQNPRHKITKRGQNVTFRCDPISEHNRLYWYRQTLGQGPEFLTYFQNEAQLEKSRLLSDRFSAERPKGSFSTLEIQRTEQGDSAMYLCASSLGGDSEKLFFGSGTQLSVL.

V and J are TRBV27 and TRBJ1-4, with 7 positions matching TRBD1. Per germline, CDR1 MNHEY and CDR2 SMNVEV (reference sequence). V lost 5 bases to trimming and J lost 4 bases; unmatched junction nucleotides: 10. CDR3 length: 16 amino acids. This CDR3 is CASSPSLRGFNEKLFF. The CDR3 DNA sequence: TGTGCCAGCAGTCCTTCCCTCAGGGGGTTTAATGAAAAACTGTTTTTT.

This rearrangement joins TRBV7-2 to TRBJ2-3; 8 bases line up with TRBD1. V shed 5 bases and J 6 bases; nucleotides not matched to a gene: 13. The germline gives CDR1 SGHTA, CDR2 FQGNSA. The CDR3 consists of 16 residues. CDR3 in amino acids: CASSPWTGPTADTQYF. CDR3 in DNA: TGTGCCAGCAGCCCATGGACAGGGCCCACTGCGGATACGCAGTATTTT.

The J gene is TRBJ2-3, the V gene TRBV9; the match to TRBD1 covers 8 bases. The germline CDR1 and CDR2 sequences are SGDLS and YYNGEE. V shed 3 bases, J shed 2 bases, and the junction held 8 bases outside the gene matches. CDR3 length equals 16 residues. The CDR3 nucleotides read TGTGCCAGCAGCGCGCTTACAGGGGGTATCACAGATACGCAGTATTTT. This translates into CASSALTGGITDTQYF.

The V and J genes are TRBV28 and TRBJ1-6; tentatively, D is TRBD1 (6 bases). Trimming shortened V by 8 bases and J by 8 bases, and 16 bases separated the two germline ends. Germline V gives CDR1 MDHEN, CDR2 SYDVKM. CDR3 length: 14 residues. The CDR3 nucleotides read TGTGCCAGCTGGGCAGGGGTGAAGGATTCACCCCTCCACTTT. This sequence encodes CASWAGVKDSPLHF.

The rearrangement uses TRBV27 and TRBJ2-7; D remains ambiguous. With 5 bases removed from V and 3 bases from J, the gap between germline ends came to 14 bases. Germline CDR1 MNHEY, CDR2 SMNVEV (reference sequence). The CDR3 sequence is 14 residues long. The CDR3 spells CASSRVMADYEQYF. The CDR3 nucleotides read TGTGCCAGCAGTCGGGTAATGGCCGACTACGAGCAGTACTTC.

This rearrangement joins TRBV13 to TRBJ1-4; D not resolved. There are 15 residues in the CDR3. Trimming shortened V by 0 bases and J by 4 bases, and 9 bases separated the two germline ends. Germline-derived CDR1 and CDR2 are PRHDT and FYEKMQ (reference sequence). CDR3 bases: TGTGCCAGCAGCTTAGGCCTCGGAAATAATGAAAAACTGTTTTTT. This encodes CASSLGLGNNEKLFF.

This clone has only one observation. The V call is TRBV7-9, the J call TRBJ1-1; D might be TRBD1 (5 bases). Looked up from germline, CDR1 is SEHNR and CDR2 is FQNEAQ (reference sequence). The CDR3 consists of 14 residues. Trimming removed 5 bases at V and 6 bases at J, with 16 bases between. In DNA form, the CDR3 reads TGTGCCAGCAGCCCCCGTGGGGGGATCCCTGAAGCTTTCTTT. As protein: CASSPRGGIPEAFF. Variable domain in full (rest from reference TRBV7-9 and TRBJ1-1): DTGVSQNPRHKITKRGQNVTFRCDPISEHNRLYWYRQTLGQGPEFLTYFQNEAQLEKSRLLSDRFSAERPKGSFSTLEIQRTEQGDSAMYLCASSPRGGIPEAFFGQGTRLTVV.